The source of this TCR beta chain is a study of tumor-infiltrating lymphocytes in primary liver carcinoma. Looking at the study overall: Men as well as women, aged 30 to 69 years, made up the patients.

The CDR3 runs to 15 residues. Germline values: CDR1 SGHAT, CDR2 FQDESV (reference sequence). Synthesis of TCR beta cDNA was carried out from 450 to 650 ng total RNA with a constant-region primer. Nested multiplex PCR, run for three rounds with slightly modified ARM-PCR, yielded TCR beta libraries. Forward primers for TRBV1-TRBV30 and a C-beta reverse primer served the first two PCR rounds, at about 11 cycles each. TCRdb redid the calling of the multiplex PCR reads with MiXCR, one entry per CDR3 protein. The data hold 150,000 to 200,000 distinct CDR3 sequences, with roughly 80% observed a single time. Starting material for RNA and DNA co-extraction consisted of about 19-32 mg of unsorted bulk tissue. Patients' primary liver carcinoma was surgically resected. In regard to this clonotype: A read error may produce the germline difference seen at one junction end.

The chain recombines TRBV11-1 with TRBJ1-1; D is unclear. The source of this sequence is a man in his forties with primary liver carcinoma and hepatitis B virus infection. The material sequenced was tumor tissue from primary liver carcinoma. CDR3 residues: CASSLAEAGNTQAFF. The CDR3 DNA is TGTGCCAGCAGCTTAGCGGAGGCTGGGAACACTCAAGCTTTCTTT.